This T cell receptor (beta chain) was recorded in a study of blood T cell repertoires in COVID-19. In the original workflow: Amplification of reference gene primers was used by the study to estimate nucleated cell counts. Assay used: immunoSEQ multiplex PCR; TCRdb lists only in-frame clones, some missing. The DNA was the basis for D and trimming; V, J and clone size are from that table. Found here are about 160,000 clones, 80% to 90% of them singletons; the top ten hold about 5.6%. The CDR3 covers 16 residues. Germline lookup yields CDR1 MDHEN and CDR2 SYDVKM. J was trimmed by 8 bases and V by 6 bases; bases with no gene match: 14.

The rearrangement uses TRBV28 and TRBJ1-3; 9 bases match TRBD1. The clonotype originates from a woman aged 50 to 60 with COVID-19, enrolled during active disease. Sequenced sample: peripheral blood. This CDR3 reads CASRSPPGQGIDTIYF. The CDR3 DNA reads as TGTGCCAGCAGGTCTCCCCCGGGACAGGGTATAGACACCATATATTTT.